The 26 T cell receptor beta chains presented below share a single source sample, sequenced in a study of regulatory T cells in long-lasting Graves disease. CDR3 regions were amplified by Arm-PCR using iRepertoire HTBI primers to build TCR beta libraries. TCRdb used MiXCR to reprocess the multiplex PCR reads, holding one entry per CDR3 protein. The sample shows around 450,000 distinct CDR3 sequences, approximately 21% of them seen only once. The time point is: persistent/refractory GD, antithyroid drugs over 5 years with positive TRAb. With RNA extracted from PBMCs as input, the TCR library was made. The sample in question was peripheral blood mononuclear cells (PBMCs), obtained when the disease was refractory, from a patient treated with antithyroid drugs. The receptor set was obtained from a female donor with Graves disease.

In this sample, this clonotype turned up a few times. The chain uses TRBV28 and TRBJ1-3, with a possible D match to TRBD1 (6 bases). V was shortened by 5 bases and J by 5 bases, with 22 bases between the two germline ends. CDR3 size: 17 residues. Germline-derived CDR1 and CDR2 are MDHEN and SYDVKM. The CDR3 reads CASSEGGRGRRRNTIYF. CDR3 nucleotides: TGTGCCAGCAGTGAGGGGGGCCGGGGGCGCCGAAGAAACACCATATATTTT.

The rearrangement joins TRBV19 to TRBJ2-4; tentatively, D is TRBD1 (5 bases). With 6 bases removed from V and 9 bases from J, the gap between germline ends came to 24 bases. The germline V gene encodes CDR1 LNHDA and CDR2 SQIVND (reference sequence). The CDR3 length is 16 residues. DNA for the CDR3: TGTGCCAGTAGGCCAAACCTCCAGGGAACCGATGGCATTCAGTACTTC. Amino acid sequence: CASRPNLQGTDGIQYF.

This clonotype was picked up a small number of times. The chain couples TRBV6-1 to TRBJ2-2, with D unclear. Trimming shortened V by 6 bases and J by 6 bases, and 11 bases separated the two germline ends. CDR3 size: 13 residues. CDR1 is MNHNS and CDR2 is SASEGT in the germline V gene. The CDR3, as DNA: TGTGCCAGCAGCTGGAGCTCTTCCGGGGAGCTGTTTTTT. Its translation is CASSWSSSGELFF.

This CDR3 reads CASRGGVNTEAFF. DNA for the CDR3: TGTGCCAGCCGGGGGGGGGTGAACACTGAAGCTTTCTTT. The rearrangement links TRBV27 to TRBJ1-1; maybe TRBD1 (5 bases). CDR1 MNHEY and CDR2 SMNVEV come from the germline V gene (reference sequence). This CDR3 spans 13 amino acids. Deletions cut 8 bases from V and 0 bases from J, with 10 bases between.

This clonotype has at least ten counts. The chain links TRBV7-2 to TRBJ2-5, with D maybe TRBD2 (5 bases). V was shortened by 4 bases and J by 2 bases, with 11 bases between the two germline ends. Germline-derived CDR1 and CDR2 are SGHTA and FQGNSA. The CDR3 is 14 amino acids. The CDR3 DNA sequence: TGTGCCAGCAGCTCCGATTCGGGACAAGAGACCCAGTACTTC. This gives the protein CASSSDSGQETQYF. The full variable domain, in which reference TRBV7-2 and TRBJ2-5 provide the parts outside the CDR3, is GAGVSQSPSNKVTEKGKDVELRCDPISGHTALYWYRQSLGQGLEFLIYFQGNSAPDKSGLPSDRFSAERTGGSVSTLTIQRTQQEDSAVYLCASSSDSGQETQYFGPGTRLLVL.

Only a few counts were recorded for this clonotype. V usage is TRBV7-3 and J usage is TRBJ1-2; weak D call: TRBD1 (5 bases). From germline, CDR1 is SGHTA and CDR2 FQGTGA. Trimming shortened V by 0 bases and J by 2 bases, and 19 bases separated the two germline ends. The CDR3 loop spans 18 amino acids. The CDR3 here is CASSLTGQGPSINYGYTF. Here the CDR3 DNA reads TGTGCCAGCAGCTTAACAGGGCAGGGCCCCAGTATAAACTATGGCTACACCTTC.

In its sample, this clonotype was seen many times. V usage is TRBV20-1 and J usage is TRBJ2-7; 10 bases match TRBD2. Germline V CDR1 and CDR2: DFQATT, SNEGSKA (reference sequence). The CDR3 length is 16 residues. V dropped 0 bases and J dropped 5; count of bases not matched to a gene: 10. The CDR3 here is CSARELAGALAHEQYF. Written as DNA, the CDR3 is TGCAGTGCTAGAGAGCTAGCGGGAGCTCTCGCCCACGAGCAGTACTTC.

The chain carries TRBV24-1 and TRBJ1-5; 12 bases are a match to TRBD1. Germline assignment: CDR1 KGHDR and CDR2 SFDVKD. The trim removed 3 bases at V and 2 bases at J, leaving 7 bases unmatched. The CDR3 spans 18 residues. CDR3 DNA: TGTGCCACCAGTGATCCCGGGACAGGGGGCCACGGCAATCAGCCCCAGCATTTT. It codes for CATSDPGTGGHGNQPQHF.

The rearrangement links TRBV4-2 to TRBJ1-4; the D is unclear. Trimming took 1 base from V and 0 from J, leaving 12 bases between them. This CDR3 region has 17 residues. Germline lookup yields CDR1 LGHNA and CDR2 YNFKEQ. Here the CDR3 reads CASSQVAGLATNEKLFF. CDR3 coding DNA: TGTGCCAGCAGCCAAGTAGCTGGGCTTGCAACTAATGAAAAACTGTTTTTT.

The V and J genes are TRBV24-1 and TRBJ1-2; no reliable D call. The CDR3 is 14 amino acids. The germline V gene encodes CDR1 KGHDR and CDR2 SFDVKD. The V gene lost 1 base and the J gene lost 5 bases, with 10 bases spanning the gap. The CDR3, as DNA: TGTGCCACCAGTGATTTCCCGATGAGGTATGGCTACACCTTC. Translation gives CATSDFPMRYGYTF.

Ten or more counts support this clonotype. The rearrangement joins TRBV5-6 to TRBJ2-7; 9 bases line up with TRBD2. V lost 5 bases, J lost 6 bases, and 3 bases stayed unmatched. Germline V lookup: CDR1 SGHDT, CDR2 YYEEEE. This CDR3 is built from 12 residues. CDR3 sequence (DNA): TGTGCCAGCAGTCGGACTAGCGCCGAGCAGTACTTC. Translation gives CASSRTSAEQYF.

Notes on this clonotype: The conserved final phenylalanine or tryptophan is absent from the CDR3, which likely points to a read error. The rearrangement uses TRBV28 and TRBJ2-7; unclear D gene. The CDR3 runs 14 residues. Germline V gene lookup returns CDR1 MDHEN and CDR2 SYDVKM. With 2 bases removed from V and 5 bases from J, the gap between germline ends came to 13 bases. CDR3 region: CASSLGRSRHEQYS. The DNA for the CDR3 is TGTGCCAGCAGTTTAGGTCGGTCTAGACACGAGCAGTACTCC.

Many counts were recorded for this clonotype. This rearrangement joins TRBV29-1 to TRBJ1-2; D is unclear. The V gene lost 4 bases and the J gene lost 6 bases, with 12 bases spanning the gap. The CDR3 loop spans 12 amino acids. CDR1 is SQVTM and CDR2 is ANQGSEA in the germline V gene. The chain's CDR3 is CSVGRGGNGYTF. CDR3 in DNA: TGCAGCGTTGGTCGAGGTGGGAATGGCTACACCTTC.

The V and J genes are TRBV6-1 and TRBJ2-7, with 7 bases lining up with TRBD2. The CDR3 is 16 amino acids. The trim removed 6 bases at V and 1 base at J, leaving 12 bases unmatched. Germline CDR1 reads MNHNS; CDR2 reads SASEGT. DNA for the CDR3: TGTGCCAGCAGCCTCCTACTGACTAGCATTTCCTACGAGCAGTACTTC. Translated: CASSLLLTSISYEQYF.

In DNA, the CDR3 is TGTGCCAGTAAAAACACCGGGGAGCTGTTTTTT. It yields the protein CASKNTGELFF. The chain couples TRBV28 to TRBJ2-2, with D unresolved. From germline, CDR1 is MDHEN and CDR2 SYDVKM. The CDR3 has 11 residues. V dropped 9 bases and J dropped 2 bases, with 4 bases sitting between them. The complete variable domain, with remaining parts taken from reference TRBV28 and TRBJ2-2, reads DVKVTQSSRYLVKRTGEKVFLECVQDMDHENMFWYRQDPGLGLRLIYFSYDVKMKEKGDIPEGYSVSREKKERFSLILESASTNQTSMYLCASKNTGELFFGEGSRLTVL.

This clonotype came up many times. CDR3 sequence reads: CASGGAGNTGELFF. CDR3 sequence (DNA): TGTGCCAGCGGTGGGGCGGGGAACACCGGGGAGCTGTTTTTT. The J gene is TRBJ2-2, the V gene TRBV6-1; the D gene could be TRBD1 or TRBD2 (5 bases each). CDR3 size: 14 residues. The V and J ends lost 8 bases and 1 base respectively, with 11 bases between them. The germline CDR1 and CDR2 sequences are MNHNS and SASEGT.

The table lists this clonotype with many counts. The rearrangement joins TRBV6-1 to TRBJ2-7; D unclear. Trimming took 7 bases from V and 3 from J, leaving 7 bases between them. CDR1 and CDR2 (germline): MNHNS, SASEGT. This CDR3 is 11 amino acids long. The CDR3 DNA reads as TGTGCCAGCATAGGATTCTACGAGCAGTACTTC. Translated, it gives CASIGFYEQYF.

The chain is built from TRBV15 and TRBJ2-2; D unresolved. This CDR3 has 12 residues. CDR1 is LNHNV, CDR2 YYDKDF, per germline (reference sequence). V was shortened by 6 bases and J by 8 bases, with 10 bases between the two germline ends. Here the CDR3 DNA reads TGTGCCACCAGTCACGGGTTAGGGGAGCTGTTTTTT. This translates into CATSHGLGELFF.

Many counts were recorded for this clonotype. The chain is built from TRBV12-3 or TRBV12-4 and TRBJ1-6; no clear D. The ends were cut back, 6 bases at V and 7 bases at J, with 16 bases in the middle. The CDR3 has 15 residues. CDR3 bases: TGTGCCAGCAGGCCTGCAGGCGGGGAAAATTCACCCCTCCACTTT. Its protein is CASRPAGGENSPLHF.

This clonotype was detected many times. This rearrangement joins TRBV12-3 or TRBV12-4 to TRBJ2-7; perhaps TRBD2 as D (5 bases). The CDR3 has 13 residues. Trimming left V 5 bases short and J 6 bases short, with 14 bases between. CDR3 sequence (DNA): TGTGCCAGCAGTCCAAACCGACGGGGCGAGCAGTACTTC. Translating it yields CASSPNRRGEQYF.

The chain couples TRBV29-1 to TRBJ1-2, with D uncertain. Trimming cost V 2 bases and J 3 bases, with 13 bases left between them. The CDR3 extends over 14 amino acids. CDR1 and CDR2 from the germline V gene are SQVTM and ANQGSEA. Here the CDR3 DNA reads TGCAGCGTTGAACCCCGGGAAAGGGACTATGGCTACACCTTC. This gives the protein CSVEPRERDYGYTF. Filled out from reference TRBV29-1 and TRBJ1-2, the complete variable domain reads SAVISQKPSRDICQRGTSLTIQCQVDSQVTMMFWYRQQPGQSLTLIATANQGSEATYESGFVIDKFPISRPNLTFSTLTVSNMSPEDSSIYLCSVEPRERDYGYTFGSGTRLTVV.

This clonotype was seen only a few times. The chain recombines TRBV19 with TRBJ2-7; 7 positions agree with TRBD1. The junction had 16 bases not matched to a gene; V was cut back by 8 bases and J by 3 bases. The CDR3 length is 16 residues. From germline, CDR1 is LNHDA and CDR2 SQIVND (reference sequence). The CDR3 DNA reads as TGTGCCAGTTCCTTACGGGCAGGGGGTGATTACTACGAGCAGTACTTC. It translates to CASSLRAGGDYYEQYF.

This chain connects TRBV9 to TRBJ1-5, with 11 bases aligning to TRBD1. The length of the CDR3 is 15 residues. Germline V CDR1 and CDR2: SGDLS, YYNGEE. J gave up 6 bases and V 3 bases, and 5 bases lay outside the gene matches. The CDR3 region has the DNA TGTGCCAGCAGCGCCGGACAGGGGGCGAGTCAGCCCCAGCATTTT. Its translation is CASSAGQGASQPQHF.

Many counts were recorded for this clonotype. This chain uses TRBV28 with TRBJ1-4, with a weak D call TRBD1 (6 bases). Germline V CDR1 and CDR2: MDHEN, SYDVKM. The CDR3 has 15 amino acids. V was pared by 5 bases and J by 0 bases, with 10 bases between. In nucleotides, the CDR3 is TGTGCCAGCAGTCACCGACAGGCAACTAATGAAAAACTGTTTTTT. It yields the protein CASSHRQATNEKLFF.

Details on this clonotype: One end of the junction fails to match germline, which may point to a read error. This chain connects TRBV7-8 to TRBJ2-5; 12 bases match TRBD1. Germline CDR1 and CDR2: SGHVS and FQNEAQ. The length of the CDR3 is 15 residues. CDR3 protein: CASSHRDRGQETQHF. The CDR3 region has the DNA TGTGCCAGCAGCCACCGGGACAGGGGGCAAGAGACCCAGCACTTC.

The V and J genes are TRBV7-9 and TRBJ1-3, with unresolved D. Trimming left V 5 bases short and J 3 bases short, with 17 bases between. CDR1 and CDR2 from the germline V gene are SEHNR and FQNEAQ (reference sequence). The CDR3 consists of 16 residues. DNA for the CDR3: TGTGCCAGCAGCCACGAGCGGAGCCTCCGTGGAAACACCATATATTTT. Translating it yields CASSHERSLRGNTIYF.